This entry describes one T cell receptor beta chain. In germline, CDR1 is SQVTM, CDR2 ANQGSEA. Trimming removed 7 bases from V and 6 bases from J; junction bases left unmatched: 12. The CDR3 totals 13 residues. This entry comes from a study of blood T cell repertoires in COVID-19. Study as a whole: PBMCs, B-cell-depleted T cells, or T cells provided the cDNA or gDNA that made up the material.

In the study's own analysis: Reference gene primer amplification in the assay estimated nucleated cell counts. Method: immunoSEQ multiplex PCR; TCRdb's copy keeps in-frame clones and lacks some. That table furnishes V, J and clone size, whereas the DNA furnished D and trimming. This table has about 370,000 clones, about 89% appearing once. V and J are TRBV29-1 and TRBJ2-7; 7 nucleotides line up with TRBD1. The source is a woman in her thirties with COVID-19, enrolled during active disease. Sequenced: peripheral blood. CDR3 protein: CSAEVGGGFEQYF. CDR3 DNA sequence: TGCAGCGCAGAGGTAGGGGGCGGCTTCGAGCAGTACTTC.